This T cell receptor beta chain was profiled in a study of identical twins. Via MiXCR, TCRdb re-called the 5' RACE reads, giving one row per CDR3 protein. The sample lists under 350,000 distinct CDR3 sequences; 8.5% to 9.5% were seen once. Study conclusions and caveats: A lower insertion count was a feature of abundant cord blood beta clonotypes, with no such feature in memory repertoires.

This CDR3 has 15 amino acids. In germline, CDR1 is MNHEY, CDR2 SVGEGT. Deletions cut 9 bases from V and 0 bases from J, with 18 bases between. This clonotype was picked up a small number of times. Its antigen is as yet unknown. These data were likewise used in another study, on yellow fever vaccine responses in identical twins.

The sequencing input was CD8+ T cells sorted from blood. This receptor was identified in a young woman in good health. The V and J genes are TRBV6-2 or TRBV6-3 and TRBJ2-7; D is uncertain. This chain's CDR3 is CASRNWTSISYEQYF. CDR3 coding DNA: TGTGCCAGTCGAAACTGGACGAGTATCTCCTACGAGCAGTACTTC.